The 22 T cell receptor beta chains listed next were all sequenced from one sample in a study of CD8 T cells in Susac syndrome. Reverse transcription of 0.5 to 1 ug RNA was performed with random hexamers. TCRdb re-derived calls from the immunoSEQ multiplex PCR reads in MiXCR, one entry per CDR3 protein. The sample has approximately 54,000 distinct CDR3 sequences, roughly 94% seen once. Sample: CD8+ T cells from PBMCs. The receptors stem from a human donor with Susac syndrome.

The CDR3 here is CAWSRTGYDGYTF. The CDR3 nucleotides are TGTGCCTGGAGTCGTACAGGTTATGATGGCTACACCTTC. The V gene is TRBV30, the J gene TRBJ1-2, with D perhaps matching TRBD1 (5 bases). Trimming removed 2 bases at V and 6 bases at J, with 13 bases between. The CDR3 is made up of 13 amino acids. CDR1 is GTSNPN, CDR2 SVGIG, per germline (reference sequence).

This chain connects TRBV15 to TRBJ1-6; no clear D. Germline CDR1 and CDR2: LNHNV and YYDKDF (reference sequence). Trimming cost V 1 base and J 0 bases, with 7 bases left between them. The CDR3 consists of 16 residues. CDR3 in amino acids: CATSRVGGSYNSPLHF. The CDR3 DNA follows: TGTGCCACCAGCAGAGTGGGAGGCTCCTATAATTCACCCCTCCACTTT.

This sequence joins TRBV12-3 or TRBV12-4 and TRBJ1-1; 7 bases are shared with TRBD1. This CDR3 has 16 residues. Trimming at V came to 8 bases and at J to 0 bases, leaving 12 bases not matched to a gene. The CDR3 protein is CASSRQGQWMNTEAFF. For the CDR3, the DNA is TGTGCCAGCTCGCGACAGGGCCAATGGATGAACACTGAAGCTTTCTTT.

This rearrangement joins TRBV5-1 to TRBJ1-1; 9 bases line up with TRBD1. In germline, CDR1 is SGHRS, CDR2 YFSETQ. With 4 bases clipped from V and 8 bases from J, the junction kept 9 bases outside the gene matches. The CDR3 is made up of 14 amino acids. CDR3: CASSAGTGRPEAFF. CDR3 sequence (DNA): TGCGCCAGCAGCGCCGGGACAGGGCGACCGGAAGCTTTCTTT.

V and J are TRBV9 and TRBJ1-2; the match to TRBD1 covers 7 bases. Germline loops: CDR1 SGDLS, CDR2 YYNGEE. V gave up 4 bases and J gave up 8 bases; unmatched junction bases: 17. The CDR3 contains 16 residues. CDR3 in amino acids: CASSSRVLQGGDGYTF. In DNA form, the CDR3 reads TGTGCCAGCAGCTCCCGGGTTTTGCAGGGGGGAGACGGCTACACCTTC. Together with reference TRBV9 and TRBJ1-2, the CDR3 gives the full variable domain: DSGVTQTPKHLITATGQRVTLRCSPRSGDLSVYWYQQSLDQGLQFLIQYYNGEERAKGNILERFSAQQFPDLHSELNLSSLELGDSALYFCASSSRVLQGGDGYTFGSGTRLTVV.

The chain recombines TRBV11-1 with TRBJ2-5; D might be TRBD1 or TRBD2, each matching 5 bases. CDR1 and CDR2 from the germline V gene are SGHAT and FQDESV (reference sequence). The V end lost 0 bases, the J end lost 4 bases, and 12 bases lay between the germline ends. The length of the CDR3 is 15 residues. DNA for the CDR3: TGTGCCAGCAGCTTAGCGCATAGGGGACCAGAGACCCAGTACTTC. The encoded protein is CASSLAHRGPETQYF. The full variable domain, with the rest looked up from reference TRBV11-1 and TRBJ2-5, is EAEVAQSPRYKITEKSQAVAFWCDPISGHATLYWYRQILGQGPELLVQFQDESVVDDSQLPKDRFSAERLKGVDSTLKIQPAELGDSAMYLCASSLAHRGPETQYFGPGTRLLVL.

The V and J genes are TRBV12-3 or TRBV12-4 and TRBJ1-2; D ambiguous. Trimming shortened V by 4 bases and J by 6 bases, and 15 bases separated the two germline ends. This CDR3 comprises 14 residues. The CDR3 loop reads CASSSERGLNGYTF. The CDR3 DNA follows: TGTGCCAGCAGTTCCGAACGTGGGCTTAATGGCTACACCTTC.

The chain couples TRBV5-6 to TRBJ2-7; D gene uncertain. V was shortened by 4 bases and J by 2 bases, with 10 bases between the two germline ends. Germline values: CDR1 SGHDT, CDR2 YYEEEE. The CDR3 runs to 13 residues. CDR3 protein: CASSPFWAYEQYF. Here the CDR3 DNA reads TGTGCCAGCAGCCCCTTCTGGGCCTACGAGCAGTACTTC. The full variable domain, with the rest looked up from reference TRBV5-6 and TRBJ2-7, is DAGVTQSPTHLIKTRGQQVTLRCSPKSGHDTVSWYQQALGQGPQFIFQYYEEEERQRGNFPDRFSGHQFPNYSSELNVNALLLGDSALYLCASSPFWAYEQYFGPGTRLTVT.

CDR3 amino acids: CASSARQGLKGEAFF. CDR3 DNA sequence: TGTGCCAGCAGCGCCAGACAGGGGTTGAAGGGTGAAGCTTTCTTT. The gene calls are TRBV9 and TRBJ1-1; 8 nucleotides align to TRBD1. CDR1 and CDR2 from the germline V gene are SGDLS and YYNGEE. The length of the CDR3 is 15 residues. Germline trimming cut 3 bases from V and 7 bases from J; bases unmatched to any gene: 11. The variable domain in full, with the rest retrieved from reference TRBV9 and TRBJ1-1, is DSGVTQTPKHLITATGQRVTLRCSPRSGDLSVYWYQQSLDQGLQFLIQYYNGEERAKGNILERFSAQQFPDLHSELNLSSLELGDSALYFCASSARQGLKGEAFFGQGTRLTVV.

This sequence joins TRBV4-3 and TRBJ2-1; 8 nucleotides match TRBD1. This CDR3 region has 16 residues. V lost 0 bases and J lost 8; bases outside the gene matches: 9. CDR1 and CDR2 from the germline V gene are LGHNA and YSLEER. The DNA of the CDR3 is TGCGCCAGCAGCCAAGATCTTGGGCAGGGGGCCGATGAGCAGTTCTTC. Its translation: CASSQDLGQGADEQFF.

The chain has TRBV20-1 and TRBJ2-7; possible D gene TRBD2, 6 bases. V lost 1 base and J lost 1, with 11 bases in between. Germline-derived CDR1 and CDR2 are DFQATT and SNEGSKA (reference sequence). The CDR3 length is 14 residues. CDR3 loop: CSARAASVSYEQYF. The CDR3 region has the DNA TGCAGTGCTAGAGCGGCTAGCGTTTCCTACGAGCAGTACTTC.

The CDR3 DNA reads TGTGCCAGCAGCCAAGGGGGCGGCTACACCTTC. Translating it yields CASSQGGGYTF. The chain employs TRBV14 and TRBJ1-2, with D possibly being TRBD1 (5 bases). V shed 1 base and J shed 8 bases, with 5 bases lying between them. From germline, CDR1 is SGHDN and CDR2 FVKESK. This CDR3 comprises 11 residues.

The CDR3 nucleotides are TGTGCCAGTAGCGAACAGGATTTAGGCAATCAGCCCCAGCATTTT. It specifies CASSEQDLGNQPQHF. The chain links TRBV19 to TRBJ1-5, with D possibly matching TRBD1 (5 bases). Trimming took off 6 bases at V and 2 bases at J, with 14 bases between the two ends. The CDR3 contains 15 residues. Germline lookup yields CDR1 LNHDA and CDR2 SQIVND (reference sequence).

Concerning this clonotype itself: An end of the junction does not agree with germline; a read error may underlie this. V is TRBV7-2 and J is TRBJ2-3, with D hard to call. The CDR3 runs to 13 residues. In germline, CDR1 is SGHTA, CDR2 FQGNSA. CDR3 sequence: CASSLVSTDTQYF. The CDR3 region has the DNA TGTGCCAGCAGTTTAGTCTCCACAGATACGCAGTATTTT.

The chain couples TRBV7-6 to TRBJ1-1, with D hard to call. The V gene's germline CDR1 is SGHVS and CDR2 FNYEAQ. Trimming pared 2 bases from V and 0 bases from J, leaving 16 bases between. The CDR3 spans 17 residues. The CDR3 spells CASSLSPRGRMNTEAFF. The CDR3, as DNA: TGTGCCAGCAGCTTATCGCCCCGAGGACGTATGAACACTGAAGCTTTCTTT.

J is TRBJ1-1 and V is TRBV20-1; D perhaps matches TRBD1 (5 bases). V shed 5 bases and J shed 3 bases, with 10 bases lying between them. Germline V gene lookup returns CDR1 DFQATT and CDR2 SNEGSKA (reference sequence). The CDR3 has 12 residues. CDR3 in DNA: TGCAGTGCTCGGGCGGGGGACACTGAAGCTTTCTTT. Amino acids: CSARAGDTEAFF.

This clonotype has only one observation. This chain connects TRBV4-1 to TRBJ2-3, with 9 nucleotides matching TRBD2. Germline-derived CDR1 and CDR2 are MGHRA and YSYEKL. With 0 bases clipped from V and 6 bases from J, the junction kept 10 bases outside the gene matches. This CDR3 region has 17 residues. This CDR3 reads CASSQDLGAGGPDTQYF. Here the CDR3 DNA reads TGCGCCAGCAGCCAAGATTTAGGCGCGGGGGGGCCTGATACGCAGTATTTT.

V and J are TRBV5-1 and TRBJ2-1; D is ambiguous. In germline, CDR1 is SGHRS, CDR2 YFSETQ. The CDR3 totals 14 residues. V lost 2 bases to trimming and J lost 10 bases, with 16 bases between them. Here the CDR3 reads CASSLDLDRAEQFF. The CDR3 region has the DNA TGCGCCAGCAGCTTAGACTTGGACCGGGCCGAGCAGTTCTTC.

The chain has TRBV4-3 and TRBJ2-7; D not certain. V gave up 1 base and J gave up 0 bases, with 10 bases separating them. Germline V gives CDR1 LGHNA, CDR2 YSLEER. CDR3 length: 15 amino acids. The CDR3 here is CASSQVHLNSYEQYF. CDR3 in DNA: TGCGCCAGCAGCCAAGTTCATCTCAACTCCTACGAGCAGTACTTC.

The chain has TRBV20-1 and TRBJ2-1; 7 bases agree with TRBD2. The trim removed 5 bases at V and 0 bases at J, leaving 7 bases unmatched. CDR3 size: 15 residues. The V gene's germline CDR1 is DFQATT and CDR2 SNEGSKA (reference sequence). Written as DNA, the CDR3 is TGCAGTGCTCCAGGACGCGGGAGCTCCTACAATGAGCAGTTCTTC. As protein: CSAPGRGSSYNEQFF.

The chain uses TRBV12-3 or TRBV12-4 and TRBJ2-1; 9 bases are shared with TRBD2. The CDR3 extends over 15 amino acids. After removal of 4 bases from V and 0 bases from J, the junction contained 1 base not matched to a gene. This chain's CDR3 is CASSWRGGSYNEQFF. DNA for the CDR3: TGTGCCAGCAGTTGGCGGGGGGGCTCCTACAATGAGCAGTTCTTC.

V and J are TRBV7-2 and TRBJ1-2, with D hard to call. The CDR3 sequence is 15 residues long. The germline V and J ends were trimmed by 5 bases and 0 bases, with 13 bases remaining between them. CDR1 is SGHTA, CDR2 FQGNSA, per germline. The CDR3 sequence: CASSTKGVTNYGYTF. Here the CDR3 DNA reads TGTGCCAGCAGCACAAAGGGTGTTACTAACTATGGCTACACCTTC.